This T cell receptor beta chain was captured by sequencing in a study of early T cells in non-severe SARS-CoV-2 infection. Across the whole study: Unsorted whole blood bulk RNA was sequenced, with unpaired chains. General observations from the study: Matches to VDJdb favored anti-spike CD8 responses and missed private and CD4 specificities.

Each CDR3 protein is one row after TCRdb ran MiXCR on the 5' RACE reads. The repertoire holds 30,000 to 45,000 distinct CDR3 sequences, 5.5% seen once, with roughly 4.5% in the top ten. The length of the CDR3 is 12 residues. Germline-derived CDR1 and CDR2 are SQVTM and ANQGSEA. V gave up 0 bases and J gave up 10 bases, with 13 bases separating them. The table lists this clonotype with many counts. What it recognizes is unknown. Material: whole blood, obtained at baseline. The receptor was derived from an adult who was a healthcare worker with PCR-confirmed SARS-CoV-2 infection or an uninfected control (not recorded which). This chain joins TRBV29-1 and TRBJ2-7; possible D gene TRBD1, 5 bases. In nucleotides, the CDR3 is TGCAGCGTTGAAGATAGGGGAATTGGTCAGTACTTC. It is translated as CSVEDRGIGQYF.